Each of the 14 T cell receptor beta chains below was sequenced from the same sample in a study of glioma-infiltrating T cells. Amplification of TCR alpha and beta CDR3 regions from RNA used iRepertoire nested multiplex PCR. TCRdb processed the multiplex PCR reads anew with MiXCR; each CDR3 protein has one entry. The table lists about 140,000 distinct CDR3 sequences, approximately 39% of them singletons. The sequenced material came from glioma tissue, nonneoplastic brain tissue, or PBMCs (not recorded which). The receptors here all came from a human donor with low-grade glioma or glioblastoma, undergoing nonglioma brain surgery, or in good health (not recorded which).

This clonotype was found many times. The CDR3 is CASSPDRTSGSNEQFF. In DNA form, the CDR3 reads TGTGCCAGCAGCCCGGACAGGACTAGCGGGAGCAATGAGCAGTTCTTC. V usage is TRBV7-2 and J usage is TRBJ2-1; 13 bases fit TRBD2. V shed 5 bases, J shed 6 bases, and the junction held 7 bases outside the gene matches. CDR1 is SGHTA and CDR2 is FQGNSA in the germline V gene. This CDR3 has 16 amino acids.

The chain carries TRBV19 and TRBJ1-5; D gene unclear. CDR3 size: 15 residues. The V end lost 3 bases, the J end lost 2 bases, and 11 bases lay between the germline ends. In germline, CDR1 is LNHDA, CDR2 SQIVND (reference sequence). The CDR3 region has the DNA TGTGCCAGTAGTATCTCGAGTTACGGCAATCAGCCCCAGCATTTT. Protein product: CASSISSYGNQPQHF.

CDR3 residues: CASSGKFQMNTEAFF. CDR3 bases: TGTGCCAGCAGTGGTAAATTTCAAATGAACACTGAAGCTTTCTTT. The chain couples TRBV6-1 to TRBJ1-1; D is unclear. V lost 4 bases and J lost 0, with 12 bases in between. Looked up from germline, CDR1 is MNHNS and CDR2 is SASEGT. The CDR3 contains 15 residues.

This clonotype came up a few times. J is TRBJ2-3 and V is TRBV5-4, with D uncertain. V was clipped by 3 bases and J by 7 bases, with 12 bases between them. The CDR3 has 13 amino acids. CDR1 SGHNT and CDR2 YYREEE come from the germline V gene (reference sequence). The CDR3 sequence is CASSSDGRNTQYF. The DNA for the CDR3 is TGTGCCAGCAGCTCGGACGGCCGGAATACGCAGTATTTT.

The gene calls are TRBV3-1 and TRBJ2-1; D is possibly TRBD1 (6 bases). CDR3 length: 13 amino acids. The ends were cut back, 3 bases at V and 10 bases at J, with 13 bases in the middle. Germline V lookup: CDR1 LGHDT, CDR2 YNNKEL (reference sequence). The CDR3 protein is CASSQPTGKEQFF. As DNA, the CDR3 is TGTGCCAGCAGCCAGCCCACAGGGAAGGAGCAGTTCTTC.

This clonotype was counted many times. This chain joins TRBV6-1 and TRBJ2-5; tentative D call: TRBD1 (6 bases). V shed 7 bases and J shed 2 bases, with 17 bases lying between them. The germline V gene encodes CDR1 MNHNS and CDR2 SASEGT. The CDR3 loop spans 15 amino acids. CDR3 amino acids: CASKSTTGTQETQYF. The CDR3 nucleotides read TGTGCCAGCAAGTCAACGACAGGTACACAAGAGACCCAGTACTTC.

The chain recombines TRBV6-1 with TRBJ1-1; D possibly corresponds to TRBD1 (5 bases). Germline V gene sequence: CDR1 MNHNS, CDR2 SASEGT. CDR3 length: 16 residues. The germline V and J ends were trimmed by 4 bases and 5 bases, with 20 bases remaining between them. The CDR3 DNA reads as TGTGCCAGCAGTGGGGCAGGGCCGGGCATTGGGACTGAAGCTTTCTTT. Amino acids: CASSGAGPGIGTEAFF.

Concerning this clonotype: This may be a read error: a much more frequent sequence differs by one nucleotide. This sequence joins TRBV6-5 and TRBJ1-1, with D tentatively TRBD1 (5 bases). Germline V gene sequence: CDR1 MNHEY, CDR2 SVGAGI. The CDR3 runs 14 residues. The CDR3 DNA reads as TGTGCCAGCAGTTCCGACAGAATAAACACTGAAGGTTTCTTT. It codes for CASSSDRINTEGFF.

V is TRBV15 and J is TRBJ2-3, with a tentative D call TRBD2 (7 bases). With 1 base removed from V and 4 bases from J, the gap between germline ends came to 12 bases. This CDR3 contains 15 residues. The germline CDR1 and CDR2 sequences are LNHNV and YYDKDF (reference sequence). The CDR3 region has the DNA TGTGCCACCAGCAGAGGGGGGGGCCGGTCAGATACGCAGTATTTT. It yields the protein CATSRGGGRSDTQYF.

In its sample, this clonotype was seen many times. Its ends do not fully match the called genes, so a read error is possible. V is TRBV28 and J is TRBJ2-1; D is unresolved. The CDR3 extends over 13 amino acids. CDR1 is MDHEN, CDR2 SYDVKM, per germline. The DNA for the CDR3 is TGTGCCAGCAGTTTAGGCCCCAGAGCAAGTAGTGTATTC. Translated: CASSLGPRASSVF.

The chain uses TRBV28 and TRBJ2-7, with TRBD2 identical over 10 bases. Germline V lookup: CDR1 MDHEN, CDR2 SYDVKM. V was clipped by 6 bases and J by 2 bases; unmatched bases: 4. The CDR3 spans 14 residues. CDR3 protein: CASRISGRTYEQYF. The CDR3 region has the DNA TGTGCCAGCAGGATTAGCGGGAGGACCTACGAGCAGTACTTC.

The CDR3 here is CASQLDRGLYEQYF. CDR3 DNA: TGTGCCAGCCAGTTGGACAGGGGGCTTTACGAGCAGTACTTC. The rearrangement uses TRBV6-6 and TRBJ2-7, with 11 bases matching TRBD1. V was clipped by 8 bases and J by 4 bases; unmatched bases: 7. CDR3 length: 14 residues. Germline CDR1 reads MNHNY; CDR2 reads SVGAGI (reference sequence).

This chain uses TRBV27 with TRBJ1-2, with D perhaps TRBD1 (5 bases). The CDR3 covers 15 residues. CDR1 is MNHEY and CDR2 is SMNVEV in the germline V gene (reference sequence). V lost 0 bases and J 7 bases, leaving 15 bases between the germline ends. CDR3 protein: CASSLSPTVVGGYTF. In DNA, the CDR3 is TGTGCCAGCAGTTTATCCCCGACAGTGGTGGGTGGCTACACCTTC.

The rearrangement links TRBV4-1 to TRBJ2-7; D is possibly TRBD1 (7 bases). CDR1 and CDR2 (germline): MGHRA, YSYEKL. This CDR3 spans 16 amino acids. Trimming removed 1 base from V and 6 bases from J, with 19 bases in between. The CDR3 loop is CASSQGAGQIGSEQYF. The CDR3 bases are TGCGCCAGCAGCCAAGGCGCGGGACAGATTGGGAGCGAGCAGTACTTC.